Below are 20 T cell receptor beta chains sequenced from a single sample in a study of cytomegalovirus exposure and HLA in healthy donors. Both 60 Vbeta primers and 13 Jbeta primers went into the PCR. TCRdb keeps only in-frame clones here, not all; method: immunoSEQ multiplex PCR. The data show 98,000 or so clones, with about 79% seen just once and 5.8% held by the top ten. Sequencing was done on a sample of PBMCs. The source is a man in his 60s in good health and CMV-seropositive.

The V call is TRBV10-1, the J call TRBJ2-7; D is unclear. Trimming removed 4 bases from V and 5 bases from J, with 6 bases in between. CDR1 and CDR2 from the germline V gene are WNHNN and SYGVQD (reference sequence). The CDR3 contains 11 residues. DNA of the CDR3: TGCGCCAGCAGTGTAACAGACGAGCAGTACTTC. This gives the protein CASSVTDEQYF.

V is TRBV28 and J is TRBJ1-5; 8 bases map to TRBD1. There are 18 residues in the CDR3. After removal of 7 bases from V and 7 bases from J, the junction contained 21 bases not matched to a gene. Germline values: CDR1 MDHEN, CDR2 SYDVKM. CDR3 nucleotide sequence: TGTGCCAGCAATAATCTCTCTCAGGACAGGGTAGTACAGCAGCCCCAGCATTTT. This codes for CASNNLSQDRVVQQPQHF.

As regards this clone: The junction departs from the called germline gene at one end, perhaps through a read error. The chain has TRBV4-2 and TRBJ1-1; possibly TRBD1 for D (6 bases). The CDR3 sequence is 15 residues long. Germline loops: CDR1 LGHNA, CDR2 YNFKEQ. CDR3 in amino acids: CASSQGSMGDTGAFF. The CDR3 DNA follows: TGTGCCAGCAGCCAAGGTTCAATGGGGGACACTGGAGCTTTCTTT.

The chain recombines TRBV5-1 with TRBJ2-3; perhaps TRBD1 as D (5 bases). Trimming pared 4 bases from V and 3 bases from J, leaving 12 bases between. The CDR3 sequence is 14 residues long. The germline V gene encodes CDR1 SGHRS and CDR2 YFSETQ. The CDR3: CASSPWTPTDTQYF. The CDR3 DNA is TGCGCCAGCAGCCCATGGACACCGACAGATACGCAGTATTTT.

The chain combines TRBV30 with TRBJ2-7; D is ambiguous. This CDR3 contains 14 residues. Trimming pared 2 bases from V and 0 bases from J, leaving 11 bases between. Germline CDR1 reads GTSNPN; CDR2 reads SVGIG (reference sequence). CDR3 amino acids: CAWSRPGSSYEQYF. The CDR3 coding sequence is TGTGCCTGGAGTAGACCAGGAAGCTCCTACGAGCAGTACTTC.

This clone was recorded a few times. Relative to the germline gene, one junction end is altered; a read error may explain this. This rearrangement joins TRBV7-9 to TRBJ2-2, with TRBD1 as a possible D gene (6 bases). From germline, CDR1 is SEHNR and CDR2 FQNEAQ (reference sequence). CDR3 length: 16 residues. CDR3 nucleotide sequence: TGTTCCAGCAGCTTCGTCCCAGGGGATTGGACCGGGGAGCTGTTTTTT. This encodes CSSSFVPGDWTGELFF.

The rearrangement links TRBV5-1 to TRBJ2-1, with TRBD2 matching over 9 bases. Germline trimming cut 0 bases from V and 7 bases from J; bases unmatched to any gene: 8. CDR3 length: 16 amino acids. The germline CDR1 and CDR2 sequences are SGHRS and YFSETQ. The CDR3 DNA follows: TGCGCCAGCAGCTTGGAAGGGCTAGCGGGGTTTAATGAGCAGTTCTTC. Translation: CASSLEGLAGFNEQFF.

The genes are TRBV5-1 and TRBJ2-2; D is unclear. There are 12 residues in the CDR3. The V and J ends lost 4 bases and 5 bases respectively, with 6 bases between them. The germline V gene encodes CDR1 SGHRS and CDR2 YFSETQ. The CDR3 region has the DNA TGCGCCAGCAGCCCCACTACCGGGGAGCTGTTTTTT. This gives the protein CASSPTTGELFF. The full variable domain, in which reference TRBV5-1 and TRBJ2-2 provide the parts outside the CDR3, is KAGVTQTPRYLIKTRGQQVTLSCSPISGHRSVSWYQQTPGQGLQFLFEYFSETQRNKGNFPGRFSGRQFSNSRSEMNVSTLELGDSALYLCASSPTTGELFFGEGSRLTVL.

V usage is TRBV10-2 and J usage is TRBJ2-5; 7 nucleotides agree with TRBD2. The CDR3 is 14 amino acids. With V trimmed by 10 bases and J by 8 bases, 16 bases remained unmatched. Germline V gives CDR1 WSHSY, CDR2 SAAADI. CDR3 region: CATQSPGLFPTQYF. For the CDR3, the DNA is TGCGCCACCCAATCCCCGGGACTATTCCCTACCCAGTACTTC.

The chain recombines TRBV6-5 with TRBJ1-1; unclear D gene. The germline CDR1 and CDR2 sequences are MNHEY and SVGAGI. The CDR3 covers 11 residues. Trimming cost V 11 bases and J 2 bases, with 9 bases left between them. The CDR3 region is CASLDNTEAFF. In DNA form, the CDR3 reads TGTGCCTCGTTAGATAACACTGAAGCTTTCTTT.

The CDR3 region is CASSLDRVLHEQYF. Here the CDR3 DNA reads TGCGCCAGCAGCTTGGACAGGGTGCTACACGAGCAGTACTTC. The rearrangement joins TRBV5-1 to TRBJ2-5; TRBD1 is a possible D gene (6 bases). Gene TRBJ2-7 matches the end of the DNA better, so the J call may be wrong. From germline, CDR1 is SGHRS and CDR2 YFSETQ. The CDR3 extends over 14 amino acids.

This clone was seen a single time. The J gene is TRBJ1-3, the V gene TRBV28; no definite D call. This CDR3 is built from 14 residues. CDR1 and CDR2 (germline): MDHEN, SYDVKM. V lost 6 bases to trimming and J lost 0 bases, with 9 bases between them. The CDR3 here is CASSSTVSGNTIYF. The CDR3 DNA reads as TGTGCCAGCAGCTCCACAGTCTCTGGAAACACCATATATTTT.

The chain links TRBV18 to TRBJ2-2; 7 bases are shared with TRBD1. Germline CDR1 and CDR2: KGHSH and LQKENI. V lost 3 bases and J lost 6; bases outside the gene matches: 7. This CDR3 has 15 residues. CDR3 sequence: CASSPRQQGPGELFF. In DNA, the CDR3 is TGTGCCAGCTCACCGCGTCAACAGGGGCCCGGGGAGCTGTTTTTT.

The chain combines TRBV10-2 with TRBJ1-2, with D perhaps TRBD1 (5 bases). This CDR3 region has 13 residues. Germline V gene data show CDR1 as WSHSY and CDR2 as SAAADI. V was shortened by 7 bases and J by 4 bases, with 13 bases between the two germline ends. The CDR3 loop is CASTRGGSYGYTF. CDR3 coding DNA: TGCGCCAGCACCCGGGGGGGATCCTATGGCTACACCTTC.

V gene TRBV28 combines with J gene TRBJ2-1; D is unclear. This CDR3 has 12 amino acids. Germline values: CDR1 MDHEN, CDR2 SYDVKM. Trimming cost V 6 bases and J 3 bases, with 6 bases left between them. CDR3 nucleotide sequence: TGTGCCAGCAGGTCTAGCTACAATGAGCAGTTCTTC. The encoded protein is CASRSSYNEQFF.

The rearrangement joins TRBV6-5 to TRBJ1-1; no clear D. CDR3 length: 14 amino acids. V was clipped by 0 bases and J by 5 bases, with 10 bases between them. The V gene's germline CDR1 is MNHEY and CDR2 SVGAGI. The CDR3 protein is CASSYSRGSTEAFF. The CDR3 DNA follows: TGTGCCAGCAGTTACTCGAGAGGAAGTACTGAAGCTTTCTTT.

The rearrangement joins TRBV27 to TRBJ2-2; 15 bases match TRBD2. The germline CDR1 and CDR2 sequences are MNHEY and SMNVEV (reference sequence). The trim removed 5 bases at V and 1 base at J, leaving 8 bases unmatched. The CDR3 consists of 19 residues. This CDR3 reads CASSLGTSGGLKNTGELFF. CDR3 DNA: TGTGCCAGCAGTCTCGGGACTAGCGGGGGGTTAAAGAACACCGGGGAGCTGTTTTTT.

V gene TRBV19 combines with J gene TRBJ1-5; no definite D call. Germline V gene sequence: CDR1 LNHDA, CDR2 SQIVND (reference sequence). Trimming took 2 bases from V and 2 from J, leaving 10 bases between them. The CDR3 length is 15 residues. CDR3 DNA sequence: TGTGCCAGTAGTATACAGTCCCTGGGCAATCAGCCCCAGCATTTT. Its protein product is CASSIQSLGNQPQHF.

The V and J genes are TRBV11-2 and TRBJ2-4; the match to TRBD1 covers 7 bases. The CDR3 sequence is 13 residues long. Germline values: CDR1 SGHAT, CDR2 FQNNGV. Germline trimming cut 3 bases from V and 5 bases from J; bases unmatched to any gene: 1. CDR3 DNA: TGTGCCAGCAGCTTTACAGGGGAAAACATTCAGTACTTC. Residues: CASSFTGENIQYF.

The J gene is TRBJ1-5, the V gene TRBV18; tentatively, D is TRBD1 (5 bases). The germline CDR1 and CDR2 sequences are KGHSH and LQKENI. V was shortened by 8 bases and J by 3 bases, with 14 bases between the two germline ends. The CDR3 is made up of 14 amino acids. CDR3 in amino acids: CASANVGDNQPQHF. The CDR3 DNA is TGTGCCAGCGCCAACGTAGGGGACAATCAGCCCCAGCATTTT.